Presented here are 5 T cell receptor beta chains from one specimen sequenced in a study of T cell responses to AZD1222 COVID-19 vaccine. Here immunoSEQ multiplex PCR was the method, and the copy in TCRdb shows in-frame clones only, minus some. The sample lists approximately 180,000 clones, 80% to 90% seen once, with 7.7% in the top ten. Sequencing used peripheral blood, obtained on day 0 of AZD1222 vaccination. The receptors derive from an adult in good health.

The V call is TRBV13, the J call TRBJ1-4; D unclear. Deletions cut 5 bases from V and 4 bases from J, with 11 bases between. Germline V lookup: CDR1 PRHDT, CDR2 FYEKMQ (reference sequence). CDR3 length: 14 residues. Written as DNA, the CDR3 is TGTGCCAGCAGCCACCGAGGCAGTAATGAAAAACTGTTTTTT. Protein: CASSHRGSNEKLFF.

On this clone itself: One junction end does not reproduce the germline sequence, and a read error may be involved. The chain combines TRBV5-8 with TRBJ1-2, with D possibly matching TRBD1 (5 bases). The CDR3 extends over 12 amino acids. Germline V lookup: CDR1 SGHTS, CDR2 YDEGEE. Written as DNA, the CDR3 is TGTGCCAGCAGCTTGATGTTGGGACGGTTATTCTTC. Translation gives CASSLMLGRLFF.

This chain joins TRBV6-5 and TRBJ2-7; D not certain. The CDR3 is 14 amino acids. Between the trimmed V and J ends, which lost 5 bases and 0 bases, there was a span of 11 bases. In germline, CDR1 is MNHEY, CDR2 SVGAGI. Written as DNA, the CDR3 is TGTGCCAGCAGTAGGGCCTCCTTCTCCTACGAGCAGTACTTC. Its protein is CASSRASFSYEQYF.

The chain uses TRBV3-1 (or the pseudogene TRBV3-2) and TRBJ2-5, with TRBD2 matching 11 bases. CDR3 length: 15 residues. Germline CDR1 and CDR2: LGHDT and YNNKEL (reference sequence). The V gene end was trimmed by 4 bases and the J gene end by 3 bases; junction bases not matched to a gene: 4. For the CDR3, the DNA is TGTGCCAGCAGCCCGGGGACTAGCGGTAAAGAGACCCAGTACTTC. Translated: CASSPGTSGKETQYF.

J is TRBJ2-7 and V is TRBV11-2; no definite D call. V was clipped by 1 base and J by 2 bases, with 9 bases between them. The germline V gene encodes CDR1 SGHAT and CDR2 FQNNGV. The CDR3 length is 14 residues. The CDR3 sequence: CASSLGALTYEQYF. In nucleotides, the CDR3 is TGTGCCAGCAGCTTAGGCGCTCTAACCTACGAGCAGTACTTC.